The clone carrying this TCR beta chain was counted only a few times. Measured with immunoSEQ multiplex PCR; TCRdb has only the in-frame clones, and not every one. The sample has 250,000 to 300,000 clones, about nine tenths seen once. The sample belongs to a study of blood T cell repertoires in COVID-19. The V gene lost 8 bases and the J gene lost 8 bases, with 22 bases spanning the gap. CDR3 length: 15 amino acids. The germline V gene has CDR1 MNHEY and CDR2 SVGAGI. Sequencing was done on a sample of PBMCs or T cells enriched from blood (not recorded which). The TCR comes from a woman aged 25-40 years who had recovered from COVID-19. The chain is built from TRBV6-5 and TRBJ2-1, with TRBD1 as a possible D gene (9 bases). The DNA of the CDR3 is TGTGCCAGCGACGGGGGGGACAGGGTTGGCGATGAGCAGTTCTTC. It yields the protein CASDGGDRVGDEQFF.